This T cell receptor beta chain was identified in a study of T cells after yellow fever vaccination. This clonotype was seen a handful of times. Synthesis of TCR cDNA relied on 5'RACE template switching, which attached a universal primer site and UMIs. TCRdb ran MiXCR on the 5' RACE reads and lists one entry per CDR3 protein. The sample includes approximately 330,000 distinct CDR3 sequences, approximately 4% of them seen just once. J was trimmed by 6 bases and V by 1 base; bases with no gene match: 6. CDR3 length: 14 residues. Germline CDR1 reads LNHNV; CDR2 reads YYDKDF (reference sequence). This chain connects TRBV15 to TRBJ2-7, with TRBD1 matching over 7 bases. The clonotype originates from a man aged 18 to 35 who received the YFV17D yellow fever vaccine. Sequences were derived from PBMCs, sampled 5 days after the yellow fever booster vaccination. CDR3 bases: TGTGCCACCAGCAGAGGACAGGGCTCGGGCGAGCAGTACTTC. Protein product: CATSRGQGSGEQYF.